This paragraph covers one T cell receptor (beta chain) sequence. Extraction and reverse transcription of RNA yielded cDNA as the sequencing template. Measured with immunoSEQ multiplex PCR; TCRdb has only the in-frame clones, and not every one. The sample shows more than 95,000 clones, roughly 50% of them seen only once. This CDR3 has 15 residues. Germline V gene data show CDR1 as MNHEY and CDR2 as SMNVEV (reference sequence). V dropped 8 bases and J dropped 4 bases, with 18 bases sitting between them. The data derive from a study of CD8+ T cells in alopecia areata. The TCR sequence derives from a human donor in good health. The V gene is TRBV27, the J gene TRBJ1-5; perhaps TRBD1 as D (6 bases). What was sequenced was CD4+ T cells sorted from blood. This CDR3 is CASRLTGVHNQPQHF. The CDR3 DNA is TGTGCCAGCCGCCTGACAGGTGTTCATAATCAGCCCCAGCATTTT.